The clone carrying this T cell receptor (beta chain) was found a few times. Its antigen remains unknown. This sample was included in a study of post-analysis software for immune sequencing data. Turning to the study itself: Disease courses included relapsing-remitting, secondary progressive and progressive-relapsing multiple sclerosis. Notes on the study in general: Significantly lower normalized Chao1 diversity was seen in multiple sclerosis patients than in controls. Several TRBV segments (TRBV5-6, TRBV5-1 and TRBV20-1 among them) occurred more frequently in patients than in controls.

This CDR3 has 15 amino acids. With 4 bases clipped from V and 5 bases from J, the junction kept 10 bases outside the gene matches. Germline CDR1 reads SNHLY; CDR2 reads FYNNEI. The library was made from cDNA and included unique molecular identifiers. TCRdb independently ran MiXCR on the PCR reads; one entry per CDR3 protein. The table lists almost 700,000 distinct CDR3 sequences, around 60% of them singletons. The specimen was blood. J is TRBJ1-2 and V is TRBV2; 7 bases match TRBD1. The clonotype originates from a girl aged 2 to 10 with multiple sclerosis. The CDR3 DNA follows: TGTGCCAGCAGTGCCTTAGGAGGGGGCGAGTATGGCTACACCTTC. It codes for CASSALGGGEYGYTF.